Below, 29 T cell receptor beta chains from the same sample are listed, as sequenced in a study of cytomegalovirus exposure and HLA in healthy donors. PCR employed 60 Vbeta and 13 Jbeta primers. Assay used: immunoSEQ multiplex PCR; TCRdb lists only in-frame clones, some missing. The sample consists of 160,000 or so clones, around three quarters of them appearing once. Sequenced input: PBMCs. The receptor set was obtained from a woman in her 40s in good health and CMV-seronegative.

This clone came up a few times. This chain uses TRBV2 with TRBJ1-5, with D perhaps matching TRBD1 (5 bases). The CDR3 spans 17 residues. Trimming took off 6 bases at V and 1 base at J, with 19 bases between the two ends. Germline-derived CDR1 and CDR2 are SNHLY and FYNNEI. This chain's CDR3 is CASRGPGFSESNQPQHF. The CDR3 DNA is TGTGCCAGCAGAGGACCAGGGTTTTCGGAGAGCAATCAGCCCCAGCATTTT.

The CDR3 loop reads CASSLPGINQPQHF. The CDR3 DNA reads as TGTGCCAGCAGTTTACCAGGGATCAATCAGCCCCAGCATTTT. The chain has TRBV28 and TRBJ1-5; D possibly corresponds to TRBD1 (5 bases). Trimming shortened V by 2 bases and J by 3 bases, and 8 bases separated the two germline ends. The length of the CDR3 is 14 residues. CDR1 MDHEN and CDR2 SYDVKM come from the germline V gene.

The rearrangement links TRBV11-2 to TRBJ1-1; D is uncertain. V gave up 0 bases and J gave up 9 bases, with 5 bases separating them. Looked up from germline, CDR1 is SGHAT and CDR2 is FQNNGV. The CDR3 has 11 amino acids. The CDR3 sequence: CASSLEGQAFF. DNA for the CDR3: TGTGCCAGCAGCTTAGAGGGCCAAGCTTTCTTT.

CDR3 sequence reads: CASSARRGNQPQHF. The CDR3 DNA sequence: TGTGCCAGTAGTGCCCGACGGGGGAATCAGCCCCAGCATTTT. The V call is TRBV19, the J call TRBJ1-5; tentatively, D is TRBD1 (5 bases). V was trimmed by 5 bases and J by 4 bases, leaving 12 bases between them. Germline CDR1 reads LNHDA; CDR2 reads SQIVND (reference sequence). The CDR3 contains 14 residues.

The chain couples TRBV28 to TRBJ1-1; possible D gene TRBD1, 6 bases. Germline values: CDR1 MDHEN, CDR2 SYDVKM. The CDR3 has 14 amino acids. Trimming cost V 4 bases and J 5 bases, with 14 bases left between them. The CDR3 sequence is CASSSPVRGTEAFF. CDR3 DNA sequence: TGTGCCAGCAGTTCACCCGTCAGGGGTACTGAAGCTTTCTTT.

The sample holds a few counts of this clone. The chain uses TRBV28 and TRBJ2-1; 8 nucleotides agree with TRBD2. After removal of 5 bases from V and 6 bases from J, the junction contained 6 bases not matched to a gene. Per germline, CDR1 MDHEN and CDR2 SYDVKM. This CDR3 is 14 amino acids long. This chain's CDR3 is CASSLTGLVNEQFF. CDR3 coding DNA: TGTGCCAGCAGTCTTACGGGACTAGTCAATGAGCAGTTCTTC.

This clone was found a few times. The chain links TRBV6-6 to TRBJ1-1, with D tentatively TRBD1 (6 bases). Trimming took 5 bases from V and 0 from J, leaving 10 bases between them. CDR3 size: 14 residues. Germline values: CDR1 MNHNY, CDR2 SVGAGI (reference sequence). The chain's CDR3 is CASSTDRMNTEAFF. CDR3 coding DNA: TGTGCCAGCAGTACGGACAGAATGAACACTGAAGCTTTCTTT.

The rearrangement uses TRBV15 and TRBJ1-5, with D unclear. Germline V gene data show CDR1 as LNHNV and CDR2 as YYDKDF (reference sequence). CDR3 length: 13 amino acids. Trimming left V 7 bases short and J 10 bases short, with 17 bases between. CDR3 region: CATKVSASEPQHF. CDR3 sequence (DNA): TGTGCCACCAAAGTAAGTGCTAGTGAACCCCAGCATTTT.

This clone was seen ten or more times. The rearrangement joins TRBV7-2 to TRBJ2-7, with TRBD2 as a possible D gene (5 bases). The CDR3 has 13 amino acids. The ends were cut back, 7 bases at V and 5 bases at J, with 15 bases in the middle. CDR1 is SGHTA, CDR2 FQGNSA, per germline. The CDR3 DNA reads as TGTGCCAGCATCGGGGATATACCGGACGAGCAGTACTTC. This codes for CASIGDIPDEQYF.

The chain uses TRBV9 and TRBJ2-6; 7 bases line up with TRBD1. The CDR3 consists of 17 residues. V dropped 2 bases and J dropped 3; count of bases not matched to a gene: 8. CDR1 SGDLS and CDR2 YYNGEE come from the germline V gene. The CDR3 protein is CASSVTTGAVGANVLTF. The CDR3, as DNA: TGTGCCAGCAGCGTGACCACAGGGGCGGTTGGGGCCAACGTCCTGACTTTC.

This clone was observed a few times. The J gene is TRBJ1-5, the V gene TRBV7-2, with TRBD1 identical over 8 bases. The trim removed 2 bases at V and 6 bases at J, leaving 12 bases unmatched. Germline V gene lookup returns CDR1 SGHTA and CDR2 FQGNSA. This CDR3 has 17 residues. DNA of the CDR3: TGTGCCAGCAGCTTACGCTCAGGGGGCGATGGTAGTCAGCCCCAGCATTTT. Its protein is CASSLRSGGDGSQPQHF. Together with reference TRBV7-2 and TRBJ1-5, the CDR3 gives the full variable domain: GAGVSQSPSNKVTEKGKDVELRCDPISGHTALYWYRQSLGQGLEFLIYFQGNSAPDKSGLPSDRFSAERTGGSVSTLTIQRTQQEDSAVYLCASSLRSGGDGSQPQHFGDGTRLSIL.

A single count supports this clone. This chain uses TRBV12-5 with TRBJ2-2; 8 nucleotides match TRBD1. With 6 bases clipped from V and 6 bases from J, the junction kept 6 bases outside the gene matches. This CDR3 is 14 amino acids long. The germline CDR1 and CDR2 sequences are LGHNT and FRNRAP. CDR3 DNA: TGTGCTAGTGGCCTCAAGACAGGGGCCGGGGAGCTGTTTTTT. Translating it yields CASGLKTGAGELFF.

This clone was counted a few times. The chain couples TRBV5-1 to TRBJ2-2; 10 nucleotides match TRBD1. V was pared by 4 bases and J by 1 base, with 1 base of the junction left unmatched. Germline V gives CDR1 SGHRS, CDR2 YFSETQ. The CDR3 is made up of 15 amino acids. The CDR3 loop is CASSRDRGNTGELFF. DNA of the CDR3: TGCGCCAGCAGCAGGGACAGGGGGAACACCGGGGAGCTGTTTTTT.

This clone was counted only a few times. V and J are TRBV7-8 and TRBJ2-7, with TRBD1 identical over 7 bases. V lost 5 bases, J lost 3 bases, and 10 bases stayed unmatched. The CDR3 has 15 amino acids. Per the germline V gene, CDR1 is SGHVS and CDR2 is FQNEAQ. This chain's CDR3 is CASSRRQGWFYEQYF. CDR3 nucleotides: TGTGCCAGCAGCCGGCGACAGGGTTGGTTCTACGAGCAGTACTTC.

The chain uses TRBV4-3 and TRBJ2-7; D is perhaps TRBD2 (7 bases). V lost 1 base to trimming and J lost 6 bases, with 16 bases between them. The CDR3 is made up of 15 amino acids. Germline values: CDR1 LGHNA, CDR2 YSLEER. The CDR3 coding sequence is TGCGCCAGCAGCCAAGTTGGGGGGGCGCCTCGCGAGCAGTACTTC. Encoded protein: CASSQVGGAPREQYF.

The chain combines TRBV6-5 with TRBJ2-5; tentatively, D is TRBD1 (7 bases). The J call may be in error: the DNA end matches TRBJ2-7 better. Germline V gene lookup returns CDR1 MNHEY and CDR2 SVGAGI. The CDR3 sequence is 16 residues long. CDR3 amino acids: CASSYSVSRGAYEQYF. The CDR3, as DNA: TGTGCCAGCAGTTACTCTGTAAGCAGGGGGGCCTACGAGCAGTACTTC.

This chain uses TRBV7-9 with TRBJ1-1; D uncertain. The V gene's germline CDR1 is SEHNR and CDR2 FQNEAQ (reference sequence). Trimming left V 4 bases short and J 4 bases short, with 19 bases between. The CDR3 length is 16 residues. The CDR3 coding sequence is TGTGCCAGCAGCTCCTCTATCCCCTTTGGTGGCACTGAAGCTTTCTTT. It codes for CASSSSIPFGGTEAFF. Combining the CDR3 with reference TRBV7-9 and TRBJ1-1 gives the whole variable domain DTGVSQNPRHKITKRGQNVTFRCDPISEHNRLYWYRQTLGQGPEFLTYFQNEAQLEKSRLLSDRFSAERPKGSFSTLEIQRTEQGDSAMYLCASSSSIPFGGTEAFFGQGTRLTVV.

V usage is TRBV5-6 and J usage is TRBJ1-5; D perhaps matches TRBD1 (6 bases). This CDR3 has 17 amino acids. Trimming shortened V by 4 bases and J by 1 base, and 18 bases separated the two germline ends. Germline lookup yields CDR1 SGHDT and CDR2 YYEEEE. This CDR3 reads CASSRRWGGQSNQPQHF. The CDR3 DNA sequence: TGTGCCAGCAGCCGTAGATGGGGGGGCCAGAGCAATCAGCCCCAGCATTTT.

The J gene is TRBJ2-2, the V gene TRBV5-4, with D uncertain. This CDR3 has 14 residues. From germline, CDR1 is SGHNT and CDR2 YYREEE (reference sequence). V shed 4 bases and J shed 1 base, with 8 bases lying between them. CDR3 nucleotide sequence: TGTGCCAGCAGCCCTTACTTGAACACCGGGGAGCTGTTTTTT. Protein product: CASSPYLNTGELFF.

This sequence joins TRBV6-1 and TRBJ1-5; D ambiguous. Trimming left V 2 bases short and J 5 bases short, with 7 bases between. From germline, CDR1 is MNHNS and CDR2 SASEGT. This CDR3 is built from 13 residues. The CDR3 nucleotides are TGTGCCAGCAGTGAAATCCATCATCAGCCCCAGCATTTT. It specifies CASSEIHHQPQHF.

The V gene is TRBV11-2, the J gene TRBJ1-1; 7 positions match TRBD1. V trimming: 5 bases; J trimming: 1 base; junction bases outside the gene matches: 13. The CDR3 spans 17 residues. In germline, CDR1 is SGHAT, CDR2 FQNNGV. In DNA, the CDR3 is TGTGCCAGCAGCCGCTACAGGGGAAGGGTAACGAACACTGAAGCTTTCTTT. Protein sequence: CASSRYRGRVTNTEAFF.

This clone was counted a single time. The chain carries TRBV9 and TRBJ2-1; TRBD1 matches at 11 bases. Germline CDR1 reads SGDLS; CDR2 reads YYNGEE. This CDR3 is built from 15 residues. Losses at the gene ends were 3 bases for V and 7 bases for J; bases not matched to a gene: 6. The CDR3 DNA is TGTGCCAGCAGCGCCGGACAGGGGGCGTGGAATGAGCAGTTCTTC. Protein sequence: CASSAGQGAWNEQFF.

The gene calls are TRBV25-1 and TRBJ2-5; 9 positions agree with TRBD1. CDR1 and CDR2 (germline): MGHDK, SYGVNS. Trimming took 6 bases from V and 5 from J; bases not matched to a gene: 4. CDR3 length: 13 residues. This chain's CDR3 is CASRQGARETQYF. The DNA for the CDR3 is TGTGCCAGCAGACAGGGGGCCCGGGAGACCCAGTACTTC.

This chain uses TRBV11-2 with TRBJ1-4; D perhaps matches TRBD1 (6 bases). Germline V gene data show CDR1 as SGHAT and CDR2 as FQNNGV. The germline V and J ends were trimmed by 6 bases and 0 bases, with 14 bases remaining between them. This CDR3 region has 16 residues. For the CDR3, the DNA is TGTGCCAGCAGAGGCCGGGACACCCCAACTAATGAAAAACTGTTTTTT. This translates into CASRGRDTPTNEKLFF.

The rearrangement joins TRBV7-9 to TRBJ1-1; possibly TRBD1 for D (5 bases). Trimming removed 1 base from V and 3 bases from J, with 18 bases in between. The CDR3 length is 17 residues. Germline V gene lookup returns CDR1 SEHNR and CDR2 FQNEAQ (reference sequence). The CDR3 DNA sequence: TGTGCCAGCAGCTTAGTCCCACTCTGGGCAGGGCACACTGAAGCTTTCTTT. It yields the protein CASSLVPLWAGHTEAFF.

The chain joins TRBV27 to TRBJ2-6, with D perhaps matching TRBD1 (6 bases). With 3 bases removed from V and 0 bases from J, the gap between germline ends came to 12 bases. CDR3 length: 17 residues. Germline V gene data show CDR1 as MNHEY and CDR2 as SMNVEV (reference sequence). The CDR3 here is CASSFGQHISGANVLTF. The CDR3, as DNA: TGTGCCAGCAGTTTTGGACAGCACATCTCTGGGGCCAACGTCCTGACTTTC.

This clone was counted a few times. This sequence joins TRBV6-1 and TRBJ1-5; D uncertain. V shed 10 bases and J shed 4 bases, with 17 bases lying between them. CDR3 length: 14 amino acids. Per the germline V gene, CDR1 is MNHNS and CDR2 is SASEGT. CDR3 coding DNA: TGTGCCACCCGCGGGGAAACAAGAAATCAGCCCCAGCATTTT. It yields the protein CATRGETRNQPQHF.

The rearrangement uses TRBV15 and TRBJ2-4; D is uncertain. Looked up from germline, CDR1 is LNHNV and CDR2 is YYDKDF (reference sequence). V lost 1 base and J lost 7, with 8 bases in between. This CDR3 contains 13 residues. The CDR3 sequence is CATSRGAENIQYF. CDR3 coding DNA: TGTGCCACCAGCAGAGGAGCTGAGAACATTCAGTACTTC.

The chain is built from TRBV5-6 and TRBJ2-1, with 13 bases identical to TRBD2. The V segment lost 4 bases and the J segment 12 bases; nucleotides outside the gene matches: 7. CDR3 length equals 14 residues. CDR1 and CDR2 (germline): SGHDT, YYEEEE. The CDR3 region is CASSEGTSGIRQFF. The CDR3 DNA sequence: TGTGCCAGCAGCGAAGGGACTAGCGGGATCAGGCAGTTCTTC.